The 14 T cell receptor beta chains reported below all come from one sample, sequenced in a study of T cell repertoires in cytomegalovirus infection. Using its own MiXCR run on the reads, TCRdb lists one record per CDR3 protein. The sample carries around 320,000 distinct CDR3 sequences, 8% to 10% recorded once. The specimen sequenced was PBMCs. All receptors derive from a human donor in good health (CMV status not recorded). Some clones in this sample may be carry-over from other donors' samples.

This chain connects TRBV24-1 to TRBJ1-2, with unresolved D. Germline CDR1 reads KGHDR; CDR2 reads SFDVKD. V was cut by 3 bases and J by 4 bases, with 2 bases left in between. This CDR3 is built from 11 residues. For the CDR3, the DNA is TGTGCCACCAGTGATATCTATGGCTACACCTTC. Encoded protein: CATSDIYGYTF.

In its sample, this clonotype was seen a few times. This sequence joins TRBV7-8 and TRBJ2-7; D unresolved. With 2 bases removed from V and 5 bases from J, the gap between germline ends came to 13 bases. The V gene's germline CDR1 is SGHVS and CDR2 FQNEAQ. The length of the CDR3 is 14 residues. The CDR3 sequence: CASSLSLSWDEQYF. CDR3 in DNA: TGTGCCAGCAGCTTAAGTCTCTCCTGGGACGAGCAGTACTTC.

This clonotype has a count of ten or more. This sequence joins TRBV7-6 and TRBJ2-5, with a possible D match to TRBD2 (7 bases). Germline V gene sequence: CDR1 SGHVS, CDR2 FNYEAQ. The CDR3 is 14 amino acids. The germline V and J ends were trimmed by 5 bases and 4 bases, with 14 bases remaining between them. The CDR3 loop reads CASSLEAGAETQYF. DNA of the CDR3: TGTGCCAGCAGCCTTGAGGCGGGGGCAGAGACCCAGTACTTC. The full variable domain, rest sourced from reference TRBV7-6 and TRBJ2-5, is GAGVSQSPRYKVTKRGQDVALRCDPISGHVSLYWYRQALGQGPEFLTYFNYEAQQDKSGLPNDRFSAERPEGSISTLTIQRTEQRDSAMYRCASSLEAGAETQYFGPGTRLLVL.

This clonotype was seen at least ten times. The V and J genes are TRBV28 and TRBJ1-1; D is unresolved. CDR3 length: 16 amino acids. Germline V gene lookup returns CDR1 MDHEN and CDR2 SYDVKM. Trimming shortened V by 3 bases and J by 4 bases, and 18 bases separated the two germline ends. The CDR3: CASSLALEPWGTEAFF. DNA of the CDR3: TGTGCCAGCAGTTTGGCCTTAGAGCCTTGGGGCACTGAAGCTTTCTTT.

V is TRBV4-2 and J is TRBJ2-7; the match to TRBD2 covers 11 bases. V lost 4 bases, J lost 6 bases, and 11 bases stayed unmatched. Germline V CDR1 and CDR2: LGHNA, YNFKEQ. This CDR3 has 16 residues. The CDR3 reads CASSRTLAGAWSEQYF. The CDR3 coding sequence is TGTGCCAGCAGCCGTACACTAGCGGGAGCTTGGAGCGAGCAGTACTTC.

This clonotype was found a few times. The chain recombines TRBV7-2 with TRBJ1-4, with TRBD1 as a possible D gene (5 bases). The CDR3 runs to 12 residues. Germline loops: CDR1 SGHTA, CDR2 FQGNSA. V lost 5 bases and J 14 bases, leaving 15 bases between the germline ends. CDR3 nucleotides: TGTGCCAGCAGCCCGGGACCTCAAAGGCTGTTTTTT. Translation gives CASSPGPQRLFF. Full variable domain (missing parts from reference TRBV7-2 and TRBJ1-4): GAGVSQSPSNKVTEKGKDVELRCDPISGHTALYWYRQSLGQGLEFLIYFQGNSAPDKSGLPSDRFSAERTGGSVSTLTIQRTQQEDSAVYLCASSPGPQRLFFGSGTQLSVL.

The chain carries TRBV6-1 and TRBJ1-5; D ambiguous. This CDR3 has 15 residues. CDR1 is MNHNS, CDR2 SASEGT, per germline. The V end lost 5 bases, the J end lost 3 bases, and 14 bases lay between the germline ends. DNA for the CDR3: TGTGCCAGCAGTCGACACGGAATGTCCAATCAGCCCCAGCATTTT. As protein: CASSRHGMSNQPQHF.

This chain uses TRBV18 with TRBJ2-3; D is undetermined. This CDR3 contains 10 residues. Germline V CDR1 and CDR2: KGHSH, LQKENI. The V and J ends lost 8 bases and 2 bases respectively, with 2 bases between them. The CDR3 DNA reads TGTGCCAGCGCCACAGATACGCAGTATTTT. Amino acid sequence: CASATDTQYF.

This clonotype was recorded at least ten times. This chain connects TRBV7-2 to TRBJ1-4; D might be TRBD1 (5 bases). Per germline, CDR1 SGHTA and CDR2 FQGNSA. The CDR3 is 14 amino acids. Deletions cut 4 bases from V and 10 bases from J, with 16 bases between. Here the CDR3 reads CASSSDGGPGKLFF. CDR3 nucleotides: TGTGCCAGCAGCTCCGATGGGGGACCGGGAAAACTGTTTTTT.

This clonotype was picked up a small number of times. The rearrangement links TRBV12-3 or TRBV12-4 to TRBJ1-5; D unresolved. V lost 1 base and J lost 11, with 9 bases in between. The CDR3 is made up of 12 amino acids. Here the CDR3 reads CASSLGPVTQHF. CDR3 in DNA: TGTGCCAGCAGTTTAGGGCCAGTAACCCAGCATTTT.

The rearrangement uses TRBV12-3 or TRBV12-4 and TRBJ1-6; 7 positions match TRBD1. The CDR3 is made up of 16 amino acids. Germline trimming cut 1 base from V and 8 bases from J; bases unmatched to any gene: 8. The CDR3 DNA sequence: TGTGCCAGCAGTTTAGAGGGGGCGCGGAGGGATTCACCCCTCCACTTT. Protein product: CASSLEGARRDSPLHF.

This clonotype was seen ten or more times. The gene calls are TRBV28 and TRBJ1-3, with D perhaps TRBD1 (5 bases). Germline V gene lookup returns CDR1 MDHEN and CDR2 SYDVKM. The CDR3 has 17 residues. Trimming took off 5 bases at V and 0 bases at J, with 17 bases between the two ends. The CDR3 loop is CASSTPVGTSSGNTIYF. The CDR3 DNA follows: TGTGCCAGCAGTACTCCCGTTGGGACGAGCTCTGGAAACACCATATATTTT.

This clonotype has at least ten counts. The CDR3: CASSLIQGAKEQYF. The CDR3 DNA reads TGTGCCAGCAGCTTAATACAGGGGGCGAAGGAGCAGTACTTC. The genes are TRBV7-9 and TRBJ2-7, with 9 bases that match TRBD1. This CDR3 has 14 amino acids. Germline V gives CDR1 SEHNR, CDR2 FQNEAQ (reference sequence). The V gene end was trimmed by 2 bases and the J gene end by 7 bases; junction bases not matched to a gene: 6.

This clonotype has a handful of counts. In DNA, the CDR3 is TGTGCCAGCAGTTCTAACCTTCCCAATCAGCCCCAGCATTTT. Translated, it gives CASSSNLPNQPQHF. The V call is TRBV27, the J call TRBJ1-5; D call uncertain. The CDR3 has 14 amino acids. The germline CDR1 and CDR2 sequences are MNHEY and SMNVEV (reference sequence). V was shortened by 4 bases and J by 3 bases, with 10 bases between the two germline ends.